The 8 T cell receptor beta chains below were found in one sample sequenced in a study of T cell repertoires in cytomegalovirus infection. TCRdb reanalysed the reads using MiXCR and keeps one entry per CDR3 protein. The sample yields 200,000 to 250,000 distinct CDR3 sequences, around 40% seen once. No antigen has been assigned to these receptors. The sample was CD8+ T cells from cultured PBMCs, taken from culture after CMV antigen stimulation. These receptors originate from a human donor in good health (CMV status not recorded). Some clones in this sample may be carry-over from other donors' samples.

A few counts support this clonotype. The chain recombines TRBV7-9 with TRBJ2-1, with unresolved D. V was pared by 1 base and J by 8 bases, with 12 bases between. This CDR3 is 14 amino acids long. Germline V gene sequence: CDR1 SEHNR, CDR2 FQNEAQ (reference sequence). The CDR3 sequence is CASSLVDSIYEQFF. CDR3 nucleotide sequence: TGTGCCAGCAGCTTAGTAGACTCCATCTATGAGCAGTTCTTC. The variable domain in full, completed from reference TRBV7-9 and TRBJ2-1, reads DTGVSQNPRHKITKRGQNVTFRCDPISEHNRLYWYRQTLGQGPEFLTYFQNEAQLEKSRLLSDRFSAERPKGSFSTLEIQRTEQGDSAMYLCASSLVDSIYEQFFGPGTRLTVL.

The sample holds one count of this clonotype. This chain joins TRBV5-8 and TRBJ1-1; no clear D. CDR1 is SGHTS and CDR2 is YDEGEE in the germline V gene. This CDR3 contains 12 residues. With 2 bases removed from V and 5 bases from J, the gap between germline ends came to 7 bases. The CDR3 sequence: CASSLTWTEAFF. The CDR3 nucleotides are TGTGCCAGCAGCTTAACTTGGACTGAAGCTTTCTTT.

J is TRBJ1-4 and V is TRBV12-5, with D possibly matching TRBD1 (5 bases). Germline CDR1 LGHNT, CDR2 FRNRAP. V was clipped by 5 bases and J by 13 bases, with 14 bases between them. The CDR3 length is 12 residues. As DNA, the CDR3 is TGTGCTAGTGGTCCGTCGTACGGGGGACTGTTTTTT. This gives the protein CASGPSYGGLFF.

The CDR3 loop is CATTETGVTGANVLTF. CDR3 nucleotides: TGTGCCACCACCGAAACGGGGGTGACTGGGGCCAACGTCCTGACTTTC. This sequence joins TRBV15 and TRBJ2-6; D is possibly TRBD2 (6 bases). Germline lookup yields CDR1 LNHNV and CDR2 YYDKDF (reference sequence). The germline V and J ends were trimmed by 7 bases and 2 bases, with 15 bases remaining between them. The CDR3 length is 16 residues. Filled out from reference TRBV15 and TRBJ2-6, the complete variable domain reads DAMVIQNPRYQVTQFGKPVTLSCSQTLNHNVMYWYQQKSSQAPKLLFHYYDKDFNNEADTPDNFQSRRPNTSFCFLDIRSPGLGDTAMYLCATTETGVTGANVLTFGAGSRLTVL.

This clonotype has a handful of counts. The chain couples TRBV4-1 to TRBJ1-6; the match to TRBD1 covers 7 bases. Germline lookup yields CDR1 MGHRA and CDR2 YSYEKL. Trimming at V came to 8 bases and at J to 12 bases, leaving 10 bases not matched to a gene. The CDR3 is 13 amino acids. The DNA of the CDR3 is TGCGCCAGCGGACCGGGACAGAATCGACCCCTCCACTTT. It translates to CASGPGQNRPLHF.

This clonotype was picked up a small number of times. This rearrangement joins TRBV7-9 to TRBJ1-1; D uncertain. V was shortened by 1 base and J by 8 bases, with 11 bases between the two germline ends. The CDR3 runs to 13 residues. The germline V gene has CDR1 SEHNR and CDR2 FQNEAQ (reference sequence). The CDR3 sequence: CASSLVRRPEAFF. CDR3 coding DNA: TGTGCCAGCAGCTTAGTACGCCGACCCGAAGCTTTCTTT.

This clonotype was recorded many times. The chain links TRBV7-9 to TRBJ1-1, with a tentative D call TRBD1 (6 bases). The germline CDR1 and CDR2 sequences are SEHNR and FQNEAQ (reference sequence). The CDR3 loop spans 14 amino acids. V was cut by 0 bases and J by 7 bases, with 12 bases left in between. The CDR3, as DNA: TGTGCCAGCAGCTTAGCCTCGGGACACAATGAAGCTTTCTTT. It specifies CASSLASGHNEAFF.

This clonotype was detected ten times or more. The V call is TRBV7-8, the J call TRBJ1-3; D gene uncertain. CDR1 is SGHVS, CDR2 FQNEAQ, per germline. The CDR3 loop spans 13 amino acids. V was trimmed by 11 bases and J by 4 bases, leaving 15 bases between them. Here the CDR3 DNA reads TGTGCCGTTAGGGCACAGATAGGAAACACCATATATTTT. It translates to CAVRAQIGNTIYF.